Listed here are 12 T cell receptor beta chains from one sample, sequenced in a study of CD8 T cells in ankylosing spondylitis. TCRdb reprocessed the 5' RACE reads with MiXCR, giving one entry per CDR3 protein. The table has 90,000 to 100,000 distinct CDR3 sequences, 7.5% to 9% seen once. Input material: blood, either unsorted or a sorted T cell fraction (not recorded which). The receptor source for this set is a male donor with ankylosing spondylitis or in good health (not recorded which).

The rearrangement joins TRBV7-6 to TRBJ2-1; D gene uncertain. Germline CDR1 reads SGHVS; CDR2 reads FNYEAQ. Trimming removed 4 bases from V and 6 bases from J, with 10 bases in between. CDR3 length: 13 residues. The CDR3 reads CASSSSPGNEQFF. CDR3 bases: TGTGCCAGCAGCTCCAGTCCCGGCAATGAGCAGTTCTTC.

CDR3 amino acids: CASSYVLGYTF. The DNA of the CDR3 is TGTGCCAGCAGTTACGTTCTTGGCTACACCTTC. The V call is TRBV6-2 or TRBV6-3, the J call TRBJ1-2; no firm D call. V was trimmed by 2 bases and J by 7 bases, leaving 5 bases between them. The CDR3 spans 11 residues. CDR1 and CDR2 (germline): MNHEY, SVGEGT.

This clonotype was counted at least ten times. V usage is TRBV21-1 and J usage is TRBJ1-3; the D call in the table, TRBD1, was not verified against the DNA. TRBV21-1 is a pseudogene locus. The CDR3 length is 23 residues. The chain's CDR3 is CASSKRKSEPGHSRTFSGNTTYF. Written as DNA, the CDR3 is TGTGCCAGCAGCAAAAGAAAAAGTGAGCCGGGACATTCGCGGACCTTCTCTGGAAACACCACATATTTT.

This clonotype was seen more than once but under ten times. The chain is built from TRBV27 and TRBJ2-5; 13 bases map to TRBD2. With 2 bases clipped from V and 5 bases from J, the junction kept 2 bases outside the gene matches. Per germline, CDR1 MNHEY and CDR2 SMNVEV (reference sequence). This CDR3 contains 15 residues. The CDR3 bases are TGTGCCAGCAGTTTAGGACTAGCGGGAGTCGAGACCCAGTACTTC. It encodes CASSLGLAGVETQYF.

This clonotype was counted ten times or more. The CDR3 region has the DNA TGTGCCAGCAGTTTAGCGGGGGGGCCAGATACGCAGTATTTT. Translation gives CASSLAGGPDTQYF. The genes are TRBV12-3 or TRBV12-4 and TRBJ2-3; D possibly corresponds to TRBD2 (7 bases). The germline V and J ends were trimmed by 0 bases and 4 bases, with 8 bases remaining between them. This CDR3 has 14 residues.

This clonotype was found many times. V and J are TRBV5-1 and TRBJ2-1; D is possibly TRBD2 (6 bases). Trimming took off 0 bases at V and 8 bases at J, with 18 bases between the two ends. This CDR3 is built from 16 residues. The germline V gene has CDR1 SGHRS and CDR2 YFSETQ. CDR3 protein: CASSLAGMGGSYEQFF. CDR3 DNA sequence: TGCGCCAGCAGCTTGGCGGGCATGGGAGGATCCTATGAGCAGTTCTTC. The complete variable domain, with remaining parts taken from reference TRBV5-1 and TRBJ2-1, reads KAGVTQTPRYLIKTRGQQVTLSCSPISGHRSVSWYQQTPGQGLQFLFEYFSETQRNKGNFPGRFSGRQFSNSRSEMNVSTLELGDSALYLCASSLAGMGGSYEQFFGPGTRLTVL.

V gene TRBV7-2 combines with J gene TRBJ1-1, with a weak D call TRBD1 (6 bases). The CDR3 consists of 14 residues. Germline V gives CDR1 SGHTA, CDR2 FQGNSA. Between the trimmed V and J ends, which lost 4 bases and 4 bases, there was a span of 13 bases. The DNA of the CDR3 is TGTGCCAGCAGCTCGCCACAGGGTGGCACTGAAGCTTTCTTT. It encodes CASSSPQGGTEAFF.

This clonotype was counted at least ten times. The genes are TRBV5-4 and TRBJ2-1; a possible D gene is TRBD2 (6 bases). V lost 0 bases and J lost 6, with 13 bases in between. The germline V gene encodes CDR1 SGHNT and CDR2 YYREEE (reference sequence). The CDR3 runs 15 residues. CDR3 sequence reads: CASSLVGRAPNEQFF. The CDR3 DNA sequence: TGTGCCAGCAGCTTGGTCGGGAGAGCGCCCAATGAGCAGTTCTTC. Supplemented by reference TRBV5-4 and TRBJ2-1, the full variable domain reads ETGVTQSPTHLIKTRGQQVTLRCSSQSGHNTVSWYQQALGQGPQFIFQYYREEENGRGNFPPRFSGLQFPNYSSELNVNALELDDSALYLCASSLVGRAPNEQFFGPGTRLTVL.

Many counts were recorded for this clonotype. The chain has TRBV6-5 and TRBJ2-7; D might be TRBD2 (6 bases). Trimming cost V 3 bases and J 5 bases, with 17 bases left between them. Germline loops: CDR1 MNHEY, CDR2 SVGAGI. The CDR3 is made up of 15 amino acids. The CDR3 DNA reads TGTGCCAGCAGTTATGGGGGGACGCAGACGCACGAGCAGTACTTC. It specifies CASSYGGTQTHEQYF.

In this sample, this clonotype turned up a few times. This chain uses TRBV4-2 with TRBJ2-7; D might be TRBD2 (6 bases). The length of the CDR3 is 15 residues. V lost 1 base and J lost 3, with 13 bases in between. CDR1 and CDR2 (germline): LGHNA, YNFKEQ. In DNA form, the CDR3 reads TGTGCCAGCAGCCAAGCCACAGCGGGCGACTACGAGCAGTACTTC. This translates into CASSQATAGDYEQYF.

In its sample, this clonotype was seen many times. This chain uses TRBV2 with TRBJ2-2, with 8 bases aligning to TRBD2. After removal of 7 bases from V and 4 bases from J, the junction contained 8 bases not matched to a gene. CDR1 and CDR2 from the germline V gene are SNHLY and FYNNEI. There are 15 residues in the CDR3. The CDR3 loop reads CASTGGGSTTGELFF. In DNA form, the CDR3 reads TGTGCCAGCACCGGCGGGGGGTCTACCACCGGGGAGCTGTTTTTT.

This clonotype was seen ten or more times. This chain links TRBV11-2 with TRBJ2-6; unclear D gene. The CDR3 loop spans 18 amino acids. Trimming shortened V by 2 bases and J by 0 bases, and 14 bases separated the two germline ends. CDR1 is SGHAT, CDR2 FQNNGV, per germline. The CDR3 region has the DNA TGTGCCAGCAGCTTACCAAGGCAGTCCCCCTCTGGGGCCAACGTCCTGACTTTC. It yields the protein CASSLPRQSPSGANVLTF. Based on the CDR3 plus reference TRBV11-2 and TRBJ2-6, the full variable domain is EAGVAQSPRYKIIEKRQSVAFWCNPISGHATLYWYQQILGQGPKLLIQFQNNGVVDDSQLPKDRFSAERLKGVDSTLKIQPAKLEDSAVYLCASSLPRQSPSGANVLTFGAGSRLTVL.